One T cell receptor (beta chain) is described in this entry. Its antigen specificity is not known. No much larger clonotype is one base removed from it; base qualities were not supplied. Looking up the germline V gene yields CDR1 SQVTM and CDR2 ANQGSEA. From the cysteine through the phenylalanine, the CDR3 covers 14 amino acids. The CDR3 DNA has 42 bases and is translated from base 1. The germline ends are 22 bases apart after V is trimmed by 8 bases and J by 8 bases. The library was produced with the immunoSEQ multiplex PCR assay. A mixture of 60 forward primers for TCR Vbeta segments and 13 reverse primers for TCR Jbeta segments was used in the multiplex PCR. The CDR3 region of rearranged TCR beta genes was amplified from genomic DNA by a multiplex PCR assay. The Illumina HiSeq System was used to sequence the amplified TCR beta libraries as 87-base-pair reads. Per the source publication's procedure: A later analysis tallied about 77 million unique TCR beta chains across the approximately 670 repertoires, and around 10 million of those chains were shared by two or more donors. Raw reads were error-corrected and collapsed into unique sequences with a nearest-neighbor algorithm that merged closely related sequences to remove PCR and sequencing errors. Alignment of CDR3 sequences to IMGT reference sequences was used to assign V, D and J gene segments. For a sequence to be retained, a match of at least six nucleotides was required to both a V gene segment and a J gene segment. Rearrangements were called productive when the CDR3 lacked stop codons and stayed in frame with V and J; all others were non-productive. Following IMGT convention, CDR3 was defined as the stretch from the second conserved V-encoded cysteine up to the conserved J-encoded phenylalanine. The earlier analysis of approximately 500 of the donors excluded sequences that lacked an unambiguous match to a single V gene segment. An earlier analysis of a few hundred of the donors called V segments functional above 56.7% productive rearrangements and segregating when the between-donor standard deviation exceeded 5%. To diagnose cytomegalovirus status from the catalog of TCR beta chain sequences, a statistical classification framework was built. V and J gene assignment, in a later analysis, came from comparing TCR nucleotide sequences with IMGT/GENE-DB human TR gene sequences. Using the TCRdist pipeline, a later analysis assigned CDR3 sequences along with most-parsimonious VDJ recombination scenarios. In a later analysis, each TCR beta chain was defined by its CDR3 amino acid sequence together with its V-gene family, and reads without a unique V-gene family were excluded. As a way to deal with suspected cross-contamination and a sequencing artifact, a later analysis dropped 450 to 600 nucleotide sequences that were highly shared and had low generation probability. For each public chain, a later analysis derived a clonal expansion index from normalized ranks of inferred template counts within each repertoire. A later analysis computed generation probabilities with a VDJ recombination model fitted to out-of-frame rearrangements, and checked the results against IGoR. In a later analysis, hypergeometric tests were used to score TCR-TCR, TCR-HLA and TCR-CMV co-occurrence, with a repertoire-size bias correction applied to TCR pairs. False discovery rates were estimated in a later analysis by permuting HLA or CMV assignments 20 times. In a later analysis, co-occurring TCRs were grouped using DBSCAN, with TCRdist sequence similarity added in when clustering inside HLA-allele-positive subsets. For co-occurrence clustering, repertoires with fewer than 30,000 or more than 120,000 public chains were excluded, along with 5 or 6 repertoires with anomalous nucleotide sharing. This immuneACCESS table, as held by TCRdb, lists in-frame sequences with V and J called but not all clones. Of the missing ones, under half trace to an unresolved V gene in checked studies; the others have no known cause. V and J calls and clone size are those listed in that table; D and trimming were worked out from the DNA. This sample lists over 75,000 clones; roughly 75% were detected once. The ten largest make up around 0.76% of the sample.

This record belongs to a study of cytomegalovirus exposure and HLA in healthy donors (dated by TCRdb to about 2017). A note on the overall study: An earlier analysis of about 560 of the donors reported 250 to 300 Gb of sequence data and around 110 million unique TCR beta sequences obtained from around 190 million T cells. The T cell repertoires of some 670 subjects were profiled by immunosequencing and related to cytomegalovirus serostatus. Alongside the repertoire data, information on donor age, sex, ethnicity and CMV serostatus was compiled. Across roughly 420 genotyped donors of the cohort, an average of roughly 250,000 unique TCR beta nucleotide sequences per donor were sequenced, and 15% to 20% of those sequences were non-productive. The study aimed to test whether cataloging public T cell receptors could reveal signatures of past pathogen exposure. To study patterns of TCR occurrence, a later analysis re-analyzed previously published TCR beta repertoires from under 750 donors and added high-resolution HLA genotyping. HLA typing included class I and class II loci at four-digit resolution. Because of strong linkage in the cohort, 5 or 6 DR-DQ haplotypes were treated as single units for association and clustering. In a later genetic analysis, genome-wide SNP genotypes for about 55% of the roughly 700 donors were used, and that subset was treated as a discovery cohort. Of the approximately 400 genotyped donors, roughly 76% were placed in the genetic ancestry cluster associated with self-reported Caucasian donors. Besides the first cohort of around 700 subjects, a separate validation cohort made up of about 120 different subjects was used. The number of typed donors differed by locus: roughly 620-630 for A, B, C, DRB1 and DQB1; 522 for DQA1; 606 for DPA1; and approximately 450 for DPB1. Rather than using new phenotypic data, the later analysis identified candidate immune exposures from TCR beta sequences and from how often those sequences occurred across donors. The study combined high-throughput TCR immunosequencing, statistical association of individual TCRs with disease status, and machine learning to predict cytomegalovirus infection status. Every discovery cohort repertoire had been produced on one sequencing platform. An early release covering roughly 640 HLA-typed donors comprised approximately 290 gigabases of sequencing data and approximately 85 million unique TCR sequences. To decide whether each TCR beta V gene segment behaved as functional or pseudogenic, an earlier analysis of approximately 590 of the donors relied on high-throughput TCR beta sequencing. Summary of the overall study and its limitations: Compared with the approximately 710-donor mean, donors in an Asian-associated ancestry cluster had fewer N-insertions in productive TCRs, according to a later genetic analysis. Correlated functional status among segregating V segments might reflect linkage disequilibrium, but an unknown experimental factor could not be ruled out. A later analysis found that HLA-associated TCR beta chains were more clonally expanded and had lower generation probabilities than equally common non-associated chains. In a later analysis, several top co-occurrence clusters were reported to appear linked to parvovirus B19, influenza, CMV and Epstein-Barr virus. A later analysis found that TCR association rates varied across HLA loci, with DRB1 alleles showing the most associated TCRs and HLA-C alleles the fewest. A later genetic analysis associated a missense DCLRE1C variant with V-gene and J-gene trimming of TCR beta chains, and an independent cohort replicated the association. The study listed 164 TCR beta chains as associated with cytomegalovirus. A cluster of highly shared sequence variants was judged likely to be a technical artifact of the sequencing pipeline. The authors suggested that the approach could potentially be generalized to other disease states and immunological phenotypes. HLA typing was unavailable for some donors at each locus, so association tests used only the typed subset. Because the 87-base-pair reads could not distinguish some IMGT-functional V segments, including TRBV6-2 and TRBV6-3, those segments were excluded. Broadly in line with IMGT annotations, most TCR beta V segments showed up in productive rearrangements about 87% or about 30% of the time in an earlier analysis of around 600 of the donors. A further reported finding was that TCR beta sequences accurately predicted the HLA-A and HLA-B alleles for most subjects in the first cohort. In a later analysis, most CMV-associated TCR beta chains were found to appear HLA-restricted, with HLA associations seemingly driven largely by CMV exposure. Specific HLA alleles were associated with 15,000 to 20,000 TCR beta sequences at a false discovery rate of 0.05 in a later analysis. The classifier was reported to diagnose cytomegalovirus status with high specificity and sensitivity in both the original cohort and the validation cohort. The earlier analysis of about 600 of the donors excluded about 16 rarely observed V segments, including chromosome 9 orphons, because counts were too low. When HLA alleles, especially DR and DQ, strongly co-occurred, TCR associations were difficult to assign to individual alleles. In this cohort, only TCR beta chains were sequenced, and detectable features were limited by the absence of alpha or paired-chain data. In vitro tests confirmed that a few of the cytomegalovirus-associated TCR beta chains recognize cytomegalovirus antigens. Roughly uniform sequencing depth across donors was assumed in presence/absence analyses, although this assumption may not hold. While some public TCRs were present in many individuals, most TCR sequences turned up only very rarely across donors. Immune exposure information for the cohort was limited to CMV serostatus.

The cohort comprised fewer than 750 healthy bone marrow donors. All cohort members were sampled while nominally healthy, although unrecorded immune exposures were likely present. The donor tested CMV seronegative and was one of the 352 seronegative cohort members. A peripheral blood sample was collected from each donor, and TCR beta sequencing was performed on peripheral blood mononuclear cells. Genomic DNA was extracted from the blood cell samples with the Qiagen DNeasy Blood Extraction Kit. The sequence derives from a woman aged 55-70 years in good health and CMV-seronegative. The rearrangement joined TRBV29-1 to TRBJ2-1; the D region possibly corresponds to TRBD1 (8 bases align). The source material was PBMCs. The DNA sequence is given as TGCAGCCTCAGGACAGGGAGGGTTTGGGATGAGCAGTTCTTC. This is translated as CSLRTGRVWDEQFF.